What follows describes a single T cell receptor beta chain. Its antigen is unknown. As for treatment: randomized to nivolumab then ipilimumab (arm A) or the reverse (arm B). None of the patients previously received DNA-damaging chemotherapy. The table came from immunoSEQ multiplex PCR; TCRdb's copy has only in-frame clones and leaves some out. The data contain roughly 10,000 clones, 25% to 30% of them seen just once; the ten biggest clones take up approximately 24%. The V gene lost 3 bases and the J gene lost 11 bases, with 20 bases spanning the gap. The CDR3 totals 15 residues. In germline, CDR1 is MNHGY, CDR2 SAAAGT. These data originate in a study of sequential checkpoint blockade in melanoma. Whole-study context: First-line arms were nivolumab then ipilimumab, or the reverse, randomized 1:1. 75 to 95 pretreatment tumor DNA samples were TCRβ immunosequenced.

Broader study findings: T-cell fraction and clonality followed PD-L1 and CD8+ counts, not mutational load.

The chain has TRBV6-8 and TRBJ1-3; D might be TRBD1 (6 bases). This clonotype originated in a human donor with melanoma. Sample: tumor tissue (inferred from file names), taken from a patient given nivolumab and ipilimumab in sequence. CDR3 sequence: CASSYSGLPGGSIYF. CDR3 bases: TGTGCCAGCAGTTATTCCGGTCTCCCTGGGGGCTCCATATATTTT.